The present T cell receptor beta chain was sequenced within a study of PD-1 blockade in classical Hodgkin lymphoma. Overall study context: Nivolumab was administered to patients intravenously at 3 mg/kg every 2 weeks.

This CDR3 has 14 amino acids. V was shortened by 2 bases and J by 5 bases, with 12 bases between the two germline ends. Germline V lookup: CDR1 MNHNY, CDR2 SVGAGI (reference sequence). Repertoires were generated with immunoSEQ multiplex PCR, while TCRdb's copy carries only in-frame clones and drops some. The repertoire holds 20,000 or so clones, with about 81% as singletons. Autologous stem cell transplantation was followed by relapse in every patient, and brentuximab vedotin exposure varied. Concerning this clone: Its matching antigen is unknown.

Overall study findings and caveats: Complete responders' baseline diversity resembled that of newly diagnosed patients. There was a significant rise in CD4+ TCR diversity by C4D1, with no such rise for CD8+. Healthy donors were reported to have higher baseline TCR diversity than newly diagnosed patients.

This receptor was identified in a human donor with classical Hodgkin lymphoma. Sequencing used peripheral blood mononuclear cells (PBMCs), obtained at baseline. The V call is TRBV6-6, the J call TRBJ1-1; the D gene is possibly TRBD1 (5 bases). CDR3 sequence reads: CASSYEGQWTEAFF. The DNA for the CDR3 is TGTGCCAGCAGTTACGAGGGGCAGTGGACTGAAGCTTTCTTT.